The 2 T cell receptor beta chains given below trace back to one sample, sequenced in a study of blood T cell repertoires in COVID-19 (dated by TCRdb to 2020 to 2022). The library was produced with the immunoSEQ multiplex PCR assay. As stored in TCRdb, this immuneACCESS dataset retains in-frame rearrangements with V and J assigned. A fraction of the clones does not appear; measured against another copy, unresolved V genes explain less than half of the discrepancy, and the remainder lacks a known reason. The sample records 150,000 to 200,000 clones, about 81% of which are singletons. The ten largest make up about 19% of the sample. The sequenced material came from peripheral blood. All receptors derive from an elderly woman with acute or convalescent COVID-19.

This clone was counted a single time. The chain links TRBV13 to TRBJ1-2; TRBD1 matches 11 bases. The CDR3 sequence is 18 residues long. CDR1 PRHDT and CDR2 FYEKMQ come from the germline V gene (reference sequence). V trimming: 4 bases; J trimming: 7 bases; junction bases outside the gene matches: 17. The CDR3 bases are TGTGCCAGCAGCTATCAAAGGGACAGGGGGTTCCGATCCCCTGGCTACACCTTC. Translating it yields CASSYQRDRGFRSPGYTF.

The chain uses TRBV9 and TRBJ1-1; TRBD1 is a possible D gene (5 bases). The germline V gene encodes CDR1 SGDLS and CDR2 YYNGEE. With 3 bases removed from V and 3 bases from J, the gap between germline ends came to 15 bases. The CDR3 runs 15 residues. The CDR3: CASSGGQAGYTEAFF. Written as DNA, the CDR3 is TGTGCCAGCAGCGGGGGCCAAGCTGGCTACACTGAAGCTTTCTTT.